Listed here are 7 T cell receptor beta chains from one sample, sequenced in a study of OX40 agonist ivuxolimab in advanced cancers. TCRdb's table, derived via immunoSEQ multiplex PCR, lists solely in-frame clones and lacks some. Here the sample spans 13,000 or so clones, roughly two thirds being singletons. The sequencing here drew on CD4+ or CD8+ T cells sorted from blood, taken in a trial of the OX40 agonist ivuxolimab. All receptors derive from an adult with an advanced solid tumor such as melanoma, head and neck, liver or kidney cancer.

This chain connects TRBV7-8 to TRBJ1-5; TRBD1 matches 10 bases. This CDR3 region has 15 residues. The junction had 7 bases not matched to a gene; V was cut back by 4 bases and J by 7 bases. Germline V lookup: CDR1 SGHVS, CDR2 FQNEAQ. For the CDR3, the DNA is TGTGCCAGCAGCTCCCGGACAGGGGGAGAACAGCCCCAGCATTTT. It codes for CASSSRTGGEQPQHF.

The count of this clone is one. This chain uses TRBV7-3 with TRBJ2-2; D remains ambiguous. Trimming took 4 bases from V and 6 from J, leaving 6 bases between them. The CDR3 consists of 12 residues. CDR1 is SGHTA and CDR2 is FQGTGA in the germline V gene. CDR3 sequence (DNA): TGTGCCAGCAGCTCTTCGTCCGGGGAGCTGTTTTTT. Encoded protein: CASSSSSGELFF.

The chain couples TRBV6-5 to TRBJ1-4, with 7 bases identical to TRBD1. Germline V CDR1 and CDR2: MNHEY, SVGAGI. The CDR3 extends over 14 amino acids. Losses at the gene ends were 5 bases for V and 8 bases for J; bases not matched to a gene: 8. The CDR3, as DNA: TGTGCCAGCAGTGCACAGGGGCAGGGGGAAAAACTGTTTTTT. Translating gives CASSAQGQGEKLFF.

This clone was detected only a few times. The chain links TRBV7-8 to TRBJ1-1; TRBD1 matches at 7 bases. V lost 3 bases and J lost 6; bases outside the gene matches: 1. The length of the CDR3 is 12 residues. Germline loops: CDR1 SGHVS, CDR2 FQNEAQ. The CDR3 region has the DNA TGTGCCAGCAGCTTGGGGACAGCTGAAGCTTTCTTT. It codes for CASSLGTAEAFF.

The CDR3 sequence is CASSPRTGIDEQFF. The CDR3 coding sequence is TGTGCCAGTAGTCCGAGGACAGGGATCGATGAGCAGTTCTTC. V usage is TRBV19 and J usage is TRBJ2-1; 8 nucleotides align to TRBD1. Germline lookup yields CDR1 LNHDA and CDR2 SQIVND (reference sequence). The CDR3 contains 14 residues. With V trimmed by 5 bases and J by 8 bases, 8 bases remained unmatched.

V usage is TRBV9 and J usage is TRBJ2-1; unclear D gene. The CDR3 covers 14 residues. V shed 3 bases and J shed 1 base, with 8 bases lying between them. Germline lookup yields CDR1 SGDLS and CDR2 YYNGEE. The CDR3 region has the DNA TGTGCCAGCAGCGCCGACGGGTCCTACAATGAGCAGTTCTTC. This encodes CASSADGSYNEQFF.

V and J are TRBV28 and TRBJ1-1; D is unclear. This CDR3 is built from 13 residues. Germline V gives CDR1 MDHEN, CDR2 SYDVKM. V shed 3 bases and J shed 4 bases, with 9 bases lying between them. CDR3 protein: CASSLSSGTEAFF. The CDR3 nucleotides are TGTGCCAGCAGTTTGAGTTCCGGCACTGAAGCTTTCTTT.